A selection of T cell receptor beta chains follows, all from one sample in a study of blood T cell repertoires in COVID-19. The repertoire was sequenced with immunoSEQ multiplex PCR; TCRdb's copy has only in-frame clones and lacks some. The sample holds about 490,000 clones, 75% to 90% seen once. The sequencing sample was made of peripheral blood. The receptors shown here come from a human donor in a cohort sampled during active COVID-19. Both conserved end residues are trimmed from each CDR3. Clone size, where shown, is once, few, many, or a class for clones that have expanded.

>TRBV11-1|NA|10|TRBJ1-3
ASSLDRNTIY
>TRBV9|NA|14|TRBJ1-2
ASSASGTGDIYGYT
>TRBV27|few|13|TRBJ1-5
ASSLTGYSNQPQH
>TRBV5-1|NA|12|TRBJ2-1
ASSVTRSYNEQF
>TRBV4-1|NA|15|TRBJ1-2
ASSQDPGQGVIYGYT
>TRBV7-9|NA|14|TRBJ2-3
ASSQGLAGPTDTQY
>TRBV15|NA|11|TRBJ1-3
ATDSAYGNTIY
>TRBV30|NA|12|TRBJ1-1
AWSGGHPYAEAF
>TRBV2|NA|12|TRBJ1-1
ASSVMAVNTEAF
>TRBV18|NA|14|TRBJ2-3
ASSLIRDRVSDTQY
>TRBV10-3|NA|15|TRBJ2-2
AISGLDRDSRTGELF
>TRBV7-7|many|13|TRBJ2-7
ASSAGAGGTYEQY
>TRBV4-2|NA|14|TRBJ2-5
ASSQAGTSGQETQY
>TRBV6-6|NA|13|TRBJ2-7
ASSYPSTGSYEQY
>TRBV6-6|NA|11|TRBJ1-5
ASLGGFNQPQH
>TRBV15|NA|12|TRBJ2-3
ATGTGRSTDTQY
>TRBV29-1|NA|10|TRBJ2-3
SVEEGTDTQY
>TRBV12-3/TRBV12-4|NA|11|TRBJ2-5
ASSITSIETQY
>TRBV5-1|NA|12|TRBJ2-4
ASSLIGVENIQY
>TRBV28|NA|15|TRBJ1-5
ASSLGGTGVPNQPQH
>TRBV24-1|NA|12|TRBJ2-3
ATQGRGFTDTQY
>TRBV29-1|NA|12|TRBJ2-7
SVEFGTGSYEQY
>TRBV21-1|NA|16|TRBJ2-7
ASSTGLKKNRSSYEQY
>TRBV30|NA|10|TRBJ1-5
AWSNLNQPQH
>TRBV5-1|NA|13|TRBJ1-2
ASSSEGLSYGGYT
>TRBV3-1/TRBV3-2|NA|11|TRBJ1-1
ASSPYRATEAF
>TRBV29-1|few|10|TRBJ1-1
SVDSERLEAF
>TRBV6-5|NA|13|TRBJ2-7
ASSYSWTGGHEQY
>TRBV25-1|NA|13|TRBJ2-7
ASSPRGQAGYEQY
>TRBV4-1|NA|14|TRBJ2-1
ASSQTGTGAYNEQF
>TRBV7-9|NA|16|TRBJ2-1
ASSFLGFLGAVDNEQF
>TRBV6-1|NA|14|TRBJ2-7
ASSELPRQDTYEQY
>TRBV28|once|14|TRBJ2-2
ASQITDRGYTGELF
>TRBV7-2|NA|12|TRBJ1-2
ASSLVGRGHGYT
>TRBV9|NA|16|TRBJ2-6
ASSPTPGVSSGANVLT
>TRBV7-9|NA|11|TRBJ2-1
ASSSNRNNEQF
>TRBV9|many|12|TRBJ2-2
ASSAPRQVGELF
>TRBV27|few|13|TRBJ2-1
ASSFTGGWYNEQF
>TRBV4-2|once|15|TRBJ2-1
ASSQGPGGRAQNEQF
>TRBV2|NA|11|TRBJ1-1
ASSGQLNTEAF
>TRBV6-5|NA|11|TRBJ2-1
ASGTSGYNEQF